This section outlines one TCR beta chain sequence together with its context. What it binds is not known. This record belongs to a study of CD8+ T cells in alopecia areata. Study overall: Treated patients swallowed 5 to 10 mg of oral tofacitinib twice daily. Once tofacitinib had been taken for 6 to 18 months, 6 months off drug followed.

Whole-study results and caveats: Scalp clonality, along with expanded CD8+ clones among the top 100, was significantly decreased by tofacitinib.

Reverse transcription of extracted RNA yielded cDNA, which provided the sequencing template. Some clones are missing from TCRdb's copy, which holds only in-frame ones; the method was immunoSEQ multiplex PCR. The repertoire has about 100,000 clones, around 83% of them found once; the top ten carry roughly 25%. Germline V gives CDR1 MNHEY, CDR2 SVGAGI. Trimming shortened V by 6 bases and J by 0 bases, and 11 bases separated the two germline ends. The CDR3 extends over 15 amino acids. The treatment denotes: oral pan-JAK inhibitor, 5-10 mg twice daily. Alopecia areata patients provided lesional scalp punch biopsies and peripheral blood, both collected for the study.

This specimen was CD8+ T cells sorted from blood, taken at week 24, from a patient treated with tofacitinib. This receptor was taken from a human donor with alopecia areata. The chain combines TRBV6-5 with TRBJ1-4, with D unresolved. Here the CDR3 DNA reads TGTGCCAGCAGACAACTCGTTACAACTAATGAAAAACTGTTTTTT. This gives the protein CASRQLVTTNEKLFF.